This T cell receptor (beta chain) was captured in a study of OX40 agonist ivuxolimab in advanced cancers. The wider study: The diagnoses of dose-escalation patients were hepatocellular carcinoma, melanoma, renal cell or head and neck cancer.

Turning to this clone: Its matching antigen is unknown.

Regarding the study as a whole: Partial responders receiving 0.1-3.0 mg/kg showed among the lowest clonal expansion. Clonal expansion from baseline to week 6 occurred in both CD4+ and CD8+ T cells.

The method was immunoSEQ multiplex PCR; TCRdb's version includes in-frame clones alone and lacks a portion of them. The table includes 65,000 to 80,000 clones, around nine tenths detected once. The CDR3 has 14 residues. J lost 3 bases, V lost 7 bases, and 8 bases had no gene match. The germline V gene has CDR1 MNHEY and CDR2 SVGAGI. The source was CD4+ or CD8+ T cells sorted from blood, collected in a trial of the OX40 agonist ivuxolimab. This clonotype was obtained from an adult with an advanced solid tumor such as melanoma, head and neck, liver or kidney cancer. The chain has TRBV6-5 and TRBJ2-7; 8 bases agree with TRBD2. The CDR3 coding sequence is TGTGCCAGCAAGGCAGCGGGAGACCGCTACGAGCAGTACTTC. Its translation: CASKAAGDRYEQYF.